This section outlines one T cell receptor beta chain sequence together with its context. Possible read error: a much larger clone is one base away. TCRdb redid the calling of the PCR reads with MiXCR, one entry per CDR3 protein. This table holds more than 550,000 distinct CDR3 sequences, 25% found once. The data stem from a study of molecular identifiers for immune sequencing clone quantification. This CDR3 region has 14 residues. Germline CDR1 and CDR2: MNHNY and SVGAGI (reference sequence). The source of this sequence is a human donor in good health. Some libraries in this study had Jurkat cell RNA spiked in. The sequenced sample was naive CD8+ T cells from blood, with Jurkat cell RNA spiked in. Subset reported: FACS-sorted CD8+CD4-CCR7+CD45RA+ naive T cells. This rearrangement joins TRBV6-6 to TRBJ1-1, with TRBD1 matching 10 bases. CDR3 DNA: TGTGCCAGCAGTTACGTGACAGGGGGCACTGCAGCTTTCTTT. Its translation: CASSYVTGGTAAFF.